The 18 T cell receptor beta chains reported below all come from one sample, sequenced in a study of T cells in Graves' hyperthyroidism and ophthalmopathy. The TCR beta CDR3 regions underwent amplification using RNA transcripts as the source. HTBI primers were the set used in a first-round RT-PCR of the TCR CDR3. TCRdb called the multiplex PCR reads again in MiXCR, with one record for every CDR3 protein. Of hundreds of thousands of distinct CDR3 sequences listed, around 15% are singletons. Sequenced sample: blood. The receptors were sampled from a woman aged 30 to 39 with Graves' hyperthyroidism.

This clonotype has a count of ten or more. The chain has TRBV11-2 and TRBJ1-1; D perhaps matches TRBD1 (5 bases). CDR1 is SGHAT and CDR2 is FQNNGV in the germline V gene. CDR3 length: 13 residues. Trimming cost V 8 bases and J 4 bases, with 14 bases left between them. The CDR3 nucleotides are TGTGCCAGCGTCCAGGCCGGGGGCACTGAAGCTTTCTTT. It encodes CASVQAGGTEAFF.

In DNA form, the CDR3 reads TGCAGCGCTACAGGGGGGGTCTATGGCTACACCTTC. This sequence encodes CSATGGVYGYTF. The chain couples TRBV29-1 to TRBJ1-2; the match to TRBD1 covers 8 bases. CDR1 and CDR2 from the germline V gene are SQVTM and ANQGSEA. After removal of 7 bases from V and 4 bases from J, the junction contained 5 bases not matched to a gene. The CDR3 length is 12 residues. The full variable domain, completed using reference TRBV29-1 and TRBJ1-2, is SAVISQKPSRDICQRGTSLTIQCQVDSQVTMMFWYRQQPGQSLTLIATANQGSEATYESGFVIDKFPISRPNLTFSTLTVSNMSPEDSSIYLCSATGGVYGYTFGSGTRLTVV.

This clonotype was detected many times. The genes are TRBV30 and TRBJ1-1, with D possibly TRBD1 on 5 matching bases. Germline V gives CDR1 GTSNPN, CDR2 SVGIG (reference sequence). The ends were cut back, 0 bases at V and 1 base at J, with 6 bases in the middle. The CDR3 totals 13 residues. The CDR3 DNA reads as TGTGCCTGGAGTGTACAGGCGAACACTGAAGCTTTCTTT. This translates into CAWSVQANTEAFF.

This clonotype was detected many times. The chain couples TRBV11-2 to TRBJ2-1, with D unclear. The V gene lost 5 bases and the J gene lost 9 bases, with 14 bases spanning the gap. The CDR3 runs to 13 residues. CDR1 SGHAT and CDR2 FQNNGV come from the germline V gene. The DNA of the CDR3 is TGTGCCAGCAGCCCCCACCTAGTCCTTGAGCAGTTCTTC. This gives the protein CASSPHLVLEQFF.

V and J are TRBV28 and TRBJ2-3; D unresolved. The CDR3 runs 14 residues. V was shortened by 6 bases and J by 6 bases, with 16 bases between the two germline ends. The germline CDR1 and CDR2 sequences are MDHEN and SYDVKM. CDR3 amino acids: CASSRSVGLDTQYF. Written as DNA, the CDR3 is TGTGCCAGCAGCCGCTCTGTAGGCTTGGATACGCAGTATTTT.

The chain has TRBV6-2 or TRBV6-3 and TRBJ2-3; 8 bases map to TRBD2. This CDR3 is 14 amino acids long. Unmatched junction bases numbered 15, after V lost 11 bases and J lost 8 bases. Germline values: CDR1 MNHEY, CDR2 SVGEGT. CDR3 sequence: CAVKLGLVSATQYF. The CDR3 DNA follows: TGTGCCGTCAAACTGGGACTAGTTTCCGCTACGCAGTATTTT.

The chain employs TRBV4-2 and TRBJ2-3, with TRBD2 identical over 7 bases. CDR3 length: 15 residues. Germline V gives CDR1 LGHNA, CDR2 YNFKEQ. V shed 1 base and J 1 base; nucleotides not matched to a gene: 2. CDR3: CASSQGGRGTDTQYF. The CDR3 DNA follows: TGTGCCAGCAGCCAAGGAGGGAGGGGCACAGATACGCAGTATTTT.

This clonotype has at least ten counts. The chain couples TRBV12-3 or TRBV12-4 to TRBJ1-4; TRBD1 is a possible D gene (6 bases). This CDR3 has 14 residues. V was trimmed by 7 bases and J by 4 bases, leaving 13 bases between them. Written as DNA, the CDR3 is TGTGCCAGCATTGGGTGGACAGTTAATGAAAAACTGTTTTTT. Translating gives CASIGWTVNEKLFF.

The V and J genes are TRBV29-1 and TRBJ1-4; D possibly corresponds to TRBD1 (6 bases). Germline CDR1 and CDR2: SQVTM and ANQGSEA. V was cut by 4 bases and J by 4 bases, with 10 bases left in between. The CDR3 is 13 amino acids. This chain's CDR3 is CSVGGQSNEKLFF. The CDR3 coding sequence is TGCAGCGTTGGAGGACAGAGTAATGAAAAACTGTTTTTT.

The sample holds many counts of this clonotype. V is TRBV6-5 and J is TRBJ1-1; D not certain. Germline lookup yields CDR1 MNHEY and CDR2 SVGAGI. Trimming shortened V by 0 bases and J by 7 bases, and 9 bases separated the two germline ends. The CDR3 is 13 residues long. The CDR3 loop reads CASSYSAYGEAFF. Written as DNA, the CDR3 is TGTGCCAGCAGTTACTCGGCCTATGGTGAAGCTTTCTTT.

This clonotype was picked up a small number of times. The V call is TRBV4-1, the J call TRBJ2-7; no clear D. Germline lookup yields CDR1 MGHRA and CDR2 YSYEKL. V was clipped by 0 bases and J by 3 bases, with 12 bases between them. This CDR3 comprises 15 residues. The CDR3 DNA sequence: TGCGCCAGCAGCCAAGATCTCCAAGAGAACTACGAGCAGTACTTC. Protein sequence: CASSQDLQENYEQYF.

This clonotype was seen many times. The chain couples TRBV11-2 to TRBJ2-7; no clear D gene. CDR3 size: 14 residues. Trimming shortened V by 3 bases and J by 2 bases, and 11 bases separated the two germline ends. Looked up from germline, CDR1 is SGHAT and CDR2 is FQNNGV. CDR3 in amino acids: CASSFSTVPYEQYF. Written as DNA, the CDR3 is TGTGCCAGCAGCTTCAGTACGGTGCCCTACGAGCAGTACTTC.

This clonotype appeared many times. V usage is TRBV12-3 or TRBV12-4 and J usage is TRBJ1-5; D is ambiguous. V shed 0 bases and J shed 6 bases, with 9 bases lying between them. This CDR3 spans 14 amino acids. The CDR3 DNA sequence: TGTGCCAGCAGTTTAGCGGACGTCAGTCAGCCCCAGCATTTT. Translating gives CASSLADVSQPQHF.

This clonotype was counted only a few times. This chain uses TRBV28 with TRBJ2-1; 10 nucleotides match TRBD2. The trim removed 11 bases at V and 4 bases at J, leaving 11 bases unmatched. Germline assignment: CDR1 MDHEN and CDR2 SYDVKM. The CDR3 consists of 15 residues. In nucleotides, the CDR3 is TGTGCCGGGCTTCCTAGCGGGAGTGGGTACAATGAGCAGTTCTTC. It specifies CAGLPSGSGYNEQFF.

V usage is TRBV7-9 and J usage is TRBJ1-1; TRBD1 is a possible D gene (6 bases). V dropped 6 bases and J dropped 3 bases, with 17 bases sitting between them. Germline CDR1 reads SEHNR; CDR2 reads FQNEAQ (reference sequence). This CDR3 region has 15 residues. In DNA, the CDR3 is TGTGCCAGCAGACAACCGGGGGCCCGAGACACTGAAGCTTTCTTT. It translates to CASRQPGARDTEAFF.

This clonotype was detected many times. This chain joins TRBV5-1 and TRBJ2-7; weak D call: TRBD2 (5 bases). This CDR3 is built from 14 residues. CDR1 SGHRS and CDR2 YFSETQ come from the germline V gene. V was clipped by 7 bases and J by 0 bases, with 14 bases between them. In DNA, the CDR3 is TGCGCCAGCGGAAGAGCGGAGAGCTCCTACGAGCAGTACTTC. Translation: CASGRAESSYEQYF.

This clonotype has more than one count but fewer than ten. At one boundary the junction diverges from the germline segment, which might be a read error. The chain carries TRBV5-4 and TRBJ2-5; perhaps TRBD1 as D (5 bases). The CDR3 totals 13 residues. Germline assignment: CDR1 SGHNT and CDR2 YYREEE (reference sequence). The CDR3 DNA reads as TGTGCCAGCAGCTTCAATGACAGAGAGAGCCAGTACTTC. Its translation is CASSFNDRESQYF.

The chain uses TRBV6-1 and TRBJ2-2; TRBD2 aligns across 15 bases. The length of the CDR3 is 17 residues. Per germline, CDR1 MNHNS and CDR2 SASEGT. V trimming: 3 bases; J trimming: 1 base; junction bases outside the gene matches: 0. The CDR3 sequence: CASSEGLAGGNTGELFF. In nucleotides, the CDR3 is TGTGCCAGCAGTGAGGGACTAGCGGGAGGGAACACCGGGGAGCTGTTTTTT.